The 2 T cell receptor beta chains presented below share a single source sample, sequenced in a study of blood T cell repertoires in COVID-19. Generated by immunoSEQ multiplex PCR, the TCRdb table keeps only in-frame clones and is missing some. Of 95,000 to 150,000 clones in the sample, 65% to 90% were seen once. Sequences were obtained from peripheral blood. These receptors all come from a woman of 80 years or more with acute or convalescent COVID-19.

V gene TRBV28 combines with J gene TRBJ1-2, with a weak D call TRBD1 (5 bases). The CDR3 runs 14 residues. The V gene's germline CDR1 is MDHEN and CDR2 SYDVKM. Trimming removed 8 bases from V and 0 bases from J, with 13 bases in between. The DNA for the CDR3 is TGTGCCAGCGGAACGACAGCCACTAACTATGGCTACACCTTC. As protein: CASGTTATNYGYTF.

The chain couples TRBV9 to TRBJ2-1, with a weak D call TRBD2 (5 bases). Germline CDR1 and CDR2: SGDLS and YYNGEE. The V and J ends lost 2 bases and 7 bases respectively, with 19 bases between them. This CDR3 is built from 16 residues. The CDR3 spells CASSVTPRRSGNEQFF. The CDR3 DNA reads TGTGCCAGCAGCGTTACCCCCCGGCGCAGCGGTAATGAGCAGTTCTTC.